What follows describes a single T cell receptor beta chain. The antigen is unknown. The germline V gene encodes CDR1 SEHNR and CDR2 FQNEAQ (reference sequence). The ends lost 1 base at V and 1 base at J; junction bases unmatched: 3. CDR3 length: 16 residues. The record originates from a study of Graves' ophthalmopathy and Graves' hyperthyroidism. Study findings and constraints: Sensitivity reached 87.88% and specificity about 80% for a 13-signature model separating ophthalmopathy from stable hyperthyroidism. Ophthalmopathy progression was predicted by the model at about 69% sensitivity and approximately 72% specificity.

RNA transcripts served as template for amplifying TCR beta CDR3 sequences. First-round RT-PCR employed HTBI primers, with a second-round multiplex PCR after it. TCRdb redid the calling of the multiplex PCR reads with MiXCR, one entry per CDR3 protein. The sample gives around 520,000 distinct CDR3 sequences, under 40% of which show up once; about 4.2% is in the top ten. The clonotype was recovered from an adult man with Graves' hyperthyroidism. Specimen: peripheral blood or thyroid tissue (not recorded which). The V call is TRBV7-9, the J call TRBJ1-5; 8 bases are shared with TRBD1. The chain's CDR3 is CASSLGTGISNQPQHF. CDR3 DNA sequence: TGTGCCAGCAGCTTAGGGACAGGGATCAGCAATCAGCCCCAGCATTTT.